A single TCR beta chain is shown here with its context. The antigen remains unidentified. Researchers ran the PCR with 60 Vbeta and 13 Jbeta primers. Using immunoSEQ multiplex PCR, the repertoire was profiled, and TCRdb retains in-frame clones only, with some absent. The data hold more than 90,000 clones, with nearly 70% observed a single time. The data derive from a study of cytomegalovirus exposure and HLA in healthy donors. Background on the study: The approximately 120 million unique TCR beta sequences, from about 180 million T cells, were found by an earlier analysis. Findings and caveats of the study: 87-base-pair reads could not separate some V segments, including TRBV6-2 and TRBV6-3. The authors assumed roughly uniform sequencing depth across donors for presence/absence analyses. In a later analysis, a genetic analysis reported fewer productive-TCR N-insertions in an Asian-associated ancestry cluster than the cohort average.

Trimming at V came to 4 bases and at J to 1 base, leaving 2 bases not matched to a gene. Per germline, CDR1 SGHVS and CDR2 FNYEAQ. This CDR3 spans 15 amino acids. The chain combines TRBV7-6 with TRBJ2-5, with 11 bases fitting TRBD2. This receptor was obtained from a middle-aged man in good health and CMV-seronegative. The specimen sequenced was PBMCs. CDR3 amino acids: CASSWTSGSQETQYF. The CDR3 nucleotides read TGTGCCAGCAGCTGGACTAGCGGGTCCCAAGAGACCCAGTACTTC. The full variable domain, in which reference TRBV7-6 and TRBJ2-5 provide the parts outside the CDR3, is GAGVSQSPRYKVTKRGQDVALRCDPISGHVSLYWYRQALGQGPEFLTYFNYEAQQDKSGLPNDRFSAERPEGSISTLTIQRTEQRDSAMYRCASSWTSGSQETQYFGPGTRLLVL.